Included here is one TCR beta chain sequence, with context. Its binding antigen is unknown. No much larger clone is present one base from it, and per-base qualities are unavailable. Each collaborating institution followed its own protocols to collect whole blood in K2EDTA tubes. For TCRbeta analysis, collaborators shipped samples in one of three forms: frozen whole blood, isolated PBMCs, or DNA extracted from either of those sample types. This entry comes from a study of blood T cell repertoires in COVID-19 (dated by TCRdb to the early 2020s). Notes on the research overall: Collaborator samples came from the United States, Italy and Spain and covered acute and convalescent phases of COVID-19. The material from the prospective study consisted of cDNA or gDNA derived from T cells, B-cell-depleted T cells, or PBMCs. Subjects who had been exposed to COVID-19, were actively infected with it, or had recovered from it provided the deeply sampled blood TCRbeta repertoires that made up the dataset. The repertoires were released in a freely available public database intended as a resource for research on the immune response to SARS-CoV-2. Samples were obtained from the ongoing ImmuneRACE study (first 160 participants) and from about 1,300 subjects provided by 6 global collaborators. Nearly every sample came with metadata listing a de-identified subject ID, COVID-19 status, age in years and sex. HLA class I and class II types, where available, came from metadata supplied by the sample provider rather than from assay-based typing.

General conclusions and limits of the study: How much clinical and demographic metadata was included differed by source and by participant, and the metadata was provided uncurated.

The immunoSEQ Assay, a bias-controlled multiplex PCR, was used to amplify TCRbeta CDR3 regions from genomic DNA. The paper's processing steps were these. The number of nucleated cells in each sample was estimated from the amplification of reference gene primers within the assay. To quantify the absolute abundance of each unique TCRbeta CDR3 rearrangement, sequence reads were collapsed and filtered. For each sample, productive Simpson clonality was calculated as the square root of Simpson's diversity index over productive rearrangements. TCRdb provides this immuneACCESS table in a form limited to in-frame rearrangements. Some clones are lacking; in checked studies, under half of them reflect an unresolved V gene, and why the rest are absent is not known. From that table come the V and J calls and clone size; the DNA was used to work out D and trimming. The sample contains some 140,000 clones, 80% to 90% of them found a single time. The biggest ten clones account for about 2.5% of the sample.

The sample taken for sequencing was peripheral blood. The TCR sequence derives from a man aged 50-59 years with active COVID-19.

The sequence in DNA is TGTGCCAGCAGTCATGGACAGGGGGCCGAGCAGTACTTC. It encodes CASSHGQGAEQYF. The V and J genes are TRBV6-2 or TRBV6-3 and TRBJ2-7; 11 bases in between match TRBD1. The CDR1 and CDR2 encoded by the germline V gene are MNHEY and SVGEGT. From the cysteine up to the phenylalanine, the CDR3 has a length of 13 residues. This entry keeps only the CDR3 DNA: 39 bases, framed from base 1. V is pruned by 5 bases and J by 6 bases, leaving 3 bases of the junction without a gene match.